The TCR beta chain described here comes from a study of blood T cell repertoires in COVID-19. About the research overall: Acute and convalescent COVID-19 samples came from the United States, Italy and Spain. T cells, B-cell-depleted T cells, or PBMCs provided the cDNA or gDNA that served as material.

The Seattle patients joined while their infection was active and were tracked longitudinally afterward. Per the original methods: Nucleated cell counts were estimated from reference gene primer amplification. Generated by immunoSEQ multiplex PCR, the TCRdb table keeps only in-frame clones and is missing some. V and J calls and clone size are copied from that table; D and trimming were computed from the DNA. The sample has about 190,000 clones, 70% to 85% seen once. Unmatched junction bases numbered 7, after V lost 7 bases and J lost 5 bases. The CDR3 runs 14 residues. Germline V gene lookup returns CDR1 LNHDA and CDR2 SQIVND (reference sequence).

The sequenced sample was peripheral blood. The TCR comes from an elderly man with COVID-19, enrolled during active disease. The V gene is TRBV19, the J gene TRBJ1-5; 8 bases line up with TRBD1. The CDR3 sequence: CASTRGQDYQPQHF. CDR3 DNA: TGTGCCAGTACCAGGGGACAGGACTATCAGCCCCAGCATTTT.